The present T cell receptor beta chain was sequenced within a study of T-cell reconstitution after alpha-beta-depleted transplantation in children. Comments on this clonotype: A clone one base away is much larger, so this may be a read error.

The CDR3 is 15 amino acids. Trimming left V 10 bases short and J 1 base short, with 18 bases between. The V gene's germline CDR1 is WSHSY and CDR2 SAAADI. For TCRbeta, the library was prepared with unique molecular identifiers. Using its own MiXCR run on the PCR reads, TCRdb lists one record per CDR3 protein. The table lists over 450,000 distinct CDR3 sequences, roughly 10% of them singletons, with around 2% in the top ten. This rearrangement joins TRBV10-2 to TRBJ2-3, with D maybe TRBD1 (6 bases). This receptor was obtained from a child between 2 and 9 years old with inherited bone marrow failure, due to receive a stem cell transplant. The sample here was PBMCs, taken before TCRalphabeta/CD19-depleted stem cell transplant. CDR3 region: CATSHPGAGTDTQYF. The CDR3 DNA follows: TGCGCCACCAGCCACCCAGGGGCCGGCACAGATACGCAGTATTTT.